Listed here are 10 T cell receptor beta chains from one sample, sequenced in a study of TIL therapy for anti-PD-1-resistant metastatic lung cancer. Sequencing used immunoSEQ v3. This table comes from immunoSEQ multiplex PCR, and its TCRdb copy is limited to in-frame clones, with some not included. The table shows about 47,000 clones, with roughly 85% occurring only once. Time point meaning: pre-treatment sample, taken before nivolumab and TIL therapy. Sequences were derived from blood, sampled at baseline. Every receptor here comes from a person aged 25 to 80 with non-small cell lung cancer.

The rearrangement uses TRBV19 and TRBJ2-7, with D possibly matching TRBD2 (6 bases). This CDR3 comprises 13 residues. V was cut by 4 bases and J by 2 bases, with 9 bases left in between. CDR1 LNHDA and CDR2 SQIVND come from the germline V gene (reference sequence). Here the CDR3 DNA reads TGTGCCAGTAGTACGGGACTCCCCTACGAGCAGTACTTC. Residues: CASSTGLPYEQYF.

J is TRBJ1-4 and V is TRBV7-9; a weak D match, TRBD1 (5 bases). Germline values: CDR1 SEHNR, CDR2 FQNEAQ (reference sequence). The CDR3 is made up of 14 amino acids. Trimming stripped 0 bases from V and 5 bases from J, with 7 bases between. The CDR3 region has the DNA TGTGCCAGCAGCTTAGCAAGGGGAAATGAAAAACTGTTTTTT. Protein: CASSLARGNEKLFF.

This rearrangement joins TRBV28 to TRBJ1-5; D not resolved. The ends were cut back, 6 bases at V and 4 bases at J, with 7 bases in the middle. This CDR3 is built from 12 residues. Germline V lookup: CDR1 MDHEN, CDR2 SYDVKM. In DNA form, the CDR3 reads TGTGCCAGCAGAGAGGTGAATCAGCCCCAGCATTTT. It yields the protein CASREVNQPQHF.

The V gene is TRBV28, the J gene TRBJ1-5; 8 bases are shared with TRBD1. V dropped 2 bases and J dropped 6; count of bases not matched to a gene: 3. The CDR3 runs to 14 residues. Germline-derived CDR1 and CDR2 are MDHEN and SYDVKM. CDR3 DNA: TGTGCCAGCAGTTTAAGGACAGGGACTCAGCCCCAGCATTTT. Its translation: CASSLRTGTQPQHF.

V usage is TRBV7-9 and J usage is TRBJ2-7; 9 positions agree with TRBD2. The V gene's germline CDR1 is SEHNR and CDR2 FQNEAQ (reference sequence). With V trimmed by 5 bases and J by 3 bases, 5 bases remained unmatched. This CDR3 spans 14 amino acids. The CDR3 nucleotides are TGTGCCAGCAGCAGGACTAGCGCCCGCTACGAGCAGTACTTC. It encodes CASSRTSARYEQYF.

This chain uses TRBV5-1 with TRBJ2-7, with D perhaps matching TRBD2 (6 bases). Germline lookup yields CDR1 SGHRS and CDR2 YFSETQ. The CDR3 runs to 18 residues. V gave up 2 bases and J gave up 7 bases, with 28 bases separating them. CDR3 sequence: CASSFVGVQRGAGGEQYF. The CDR3 nucleotides are TGCGCCAGCAGCTTTGTTGGGGTCCAGAGGGGCGCTGGAGGGGAGCAGTACTTC.

The rearrangement uses TRBV11-2 and TRBJ1-4; D possibly corresponds to TRBD1 (6 bases). V was cut by 5 bases and J by 6 bases, with 19 bases left in between. Germline CDR1 reads SGHAT; CDR2 reads FQNNGV. The CDR3 contains 16 residues. The CDR3 nucleotides are TGTGCCAGCAGCGCGCCACCACAGGGAGGGGATGAAAAACTGTTTTTT. The encoded protein is CASSAPPQGGDEKLFF.

J is TRBJ1-1 and V is TRBV29-1, with D perhaps TRBD1 (5 bases). CDR3 length equals 14 residues. Trimming cost V 3 bases and J 3 bases, with 14 bases left between them. Germline CDR1 and CDR2: SQVTM and ANQGSEA. This chain's CDR3 is CSVDLPGLYTEAFF. DNA of the CDR3: TGCAGCGTTGATCTCCCAGGGCTATACACTGAAGCTTTCTTT. Supplemented by reference TRBV29-1 and TRBJ1-1, the full variable domain reads SAVISQKPSRDICQRGTSLTIQCQVDSQVTMMFWYRQQPGQSLTLIATANQGSEATYESGFVIDKFPISRPNLTFSTLTVSNMSPEDSSIYLCSVDLPGLYTEAFFGQGTRLTVV.

The rearrangement links TRBV7-2 to TRBJ2-1; the D is unclear. This CDR3 is 13 amino acids long. The V end lost 0 bases, the J end lost 6 bases, and 6 bases lay between the germline ends. Germline-derived CDR1 and CDR2 are SGHTA and FQGNSA. The CDR3 protein is CASSLAHANEQFF. CDR3 bases: TGTGCCAGCAGCTTAGCTCACGCCAATGAGCAGTTCTTC.

V is TRBV7-6 and J is TRBJ2-6; D is unresolved. There are 17 residues in the CDR3. Trimming left V 5 bases short and J 0 bases short, with 14 bases between. Germline values: CDR1 SGHVS, CDR2 FNYEAQ. This chain's CDR3 is CASSRTVIPSGANVLTF. CDR3 DNA sequence: TGTGCCAGCAGCCGTACTGTCATCCCCTCTGGGGCCAACGTCCTGACTTTC.